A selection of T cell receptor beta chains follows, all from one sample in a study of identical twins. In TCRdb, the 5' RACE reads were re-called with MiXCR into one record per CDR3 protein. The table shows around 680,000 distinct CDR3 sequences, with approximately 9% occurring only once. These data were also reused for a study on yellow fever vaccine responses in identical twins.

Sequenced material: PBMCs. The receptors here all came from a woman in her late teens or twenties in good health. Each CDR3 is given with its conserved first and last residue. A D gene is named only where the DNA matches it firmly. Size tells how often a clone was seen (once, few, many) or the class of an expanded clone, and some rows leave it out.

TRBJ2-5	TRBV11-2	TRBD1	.	CASSSDRGSWETQYF	TGTGCCAGCAGCTCGGACAGGGGGAGTTGGGAGACCCAGTACTTC
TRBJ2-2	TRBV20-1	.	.	CSARKGPGELFF	TGCAGTGCTAGAAAGGGGCCCGGGGAGCTGTTTTTT
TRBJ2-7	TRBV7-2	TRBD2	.	CASSIAGPLYEQYF	TGTGCCAGCAGCATAGCGGGCCCCCTCTACGAGCAGTACTTC
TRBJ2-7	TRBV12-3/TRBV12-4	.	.	CASSWGQYEQYF	TGTGCCAGCAGCTGGGGGCAGTACGAGCAGTACTTC
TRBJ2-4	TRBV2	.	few	CASCRDSLAKNIQYF	TGTGCCAGCTGCCGGGACTCCCTAGCCAAAAACATTCAGTACTTC
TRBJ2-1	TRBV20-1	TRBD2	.	CSARETDFSGRPGGSYNEQFF	TGCAGTGCTAGAGAAACCGACTTCAGCGGGAGGCCCGGAGGCTCCTACAATGAGCAGTTCTTC
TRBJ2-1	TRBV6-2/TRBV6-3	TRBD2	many	CASTRTSGGYNEQFF	TGTGCCAGCACCCGGACTAGCGGGGGCTACAATGAGCAGTTCTTC
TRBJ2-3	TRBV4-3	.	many	CASSQGVSGSTDTQYF	TGCGCCAGCAGCCAAGGGGTTAGCGGTTCCACAGATACGCAGTATTTT
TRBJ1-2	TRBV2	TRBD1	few	CASRDSGQGGGYTF	TGTGCCAGCAGGGACAGCGGACAGGGAGGAGGCTACACCTTC
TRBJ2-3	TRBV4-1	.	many	CASSQATATQSGTQYF	TGCGCCAGCAGCCAAGCGACAGCCACTCAATCGGGTACGCAGTATTTT
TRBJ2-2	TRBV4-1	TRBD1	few	CAGSNGQGSTGELFF	TGCGCCGGGTCCAACGGACAGGGGAGCACCGGGGAGCTGTTTTTT
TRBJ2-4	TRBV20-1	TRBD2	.	CSARLLAGRVKNIQYF	TGCAGTGCTAGACTGCTAGCGGGGAGGGTGAAAAACATTCAGTACTTC
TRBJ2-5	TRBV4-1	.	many	CASSQDRAGRETQYF	TGCGCCAGCAGCCAAGATCGGGCCGGCCGGGAGACCCAGTACTTC
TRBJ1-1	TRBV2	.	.	CAKQGNTEAFF	TGTGCCAAACAGGGGAACACTGAAGCTTTCTTT
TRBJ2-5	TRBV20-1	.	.	CSARVVGGQTTETQYF	TGCAGTGCTAGAGTGGTGGGGGGGCAAACTACGGAGACCCAGTACTTC
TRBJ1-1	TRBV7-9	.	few	CASSSRDTLNTEAFF	TGTGCCAGCAGCTCCCGGGACACCTTGAACACTGAAGCTTTCTTT
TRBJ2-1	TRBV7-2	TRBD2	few	CASSQGLAGGREQFF	TGTGCCAGCAGCCAGGGACTAGCGGGAGGTCGGGAGCAGTTCTTC
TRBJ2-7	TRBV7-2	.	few	CASSHSALSSYEQYF	TGTGCCAGCAGCCATAGCGCCTTAAGCTCCTACGAGCAGTACTTC